Following are 17 T cell receptor beta chains from one sample sequenced in a study of T-cell reconstitution after alpha-beta-depleted transplantation in children. Unique molecular identifiers were used in preparing the TCRbeta library. TCRdb used MiXCR to reprocess the PCR reads, holding one entry per CDR3 protein. This sample yields 210,000 or so distinct CDR3 sequences, of which approximately 11% are seen a single time; roughly 27% belongs to the top ten. The material sequenced was PBMCs, taken before TCRalphabeta/CD19-depleted stem cell transplant. All receptors derive from a child less than two years old with acute myeloid leukemia, due to receive a stem cell transplant.

This clonotype was seen many times. This rearrangement joins TRBV10-3 to TRBJ1-2; no clear D gene. Germline V gene lookup returns CDR1 ENHRY and CDR2 SYGVKD. The CDR3 length is 11 residues. The V and J ends lost 0 bases and 5 bases respectively, with 1 base between them. The CDR3 sequence: CAISESYGYTF. The CDR3, as DNA: TGTGCCATCAGTGAGTCATATGGCTACACCTTC.

The gene calls are TRBV24-1 and TRBJ2-1, with 7 bases aligning to TRBD2. After removal of 9 bases from V and 1 base from J, the junction contained 5 bases not matched to a gene. Per the germline V gene, CDR1 is KGHDR and CDR2 is SFDVKD. This CDR3 region has 14 residues. For the CDR3, the DNA is TGTGCCACCGGAAGCGGGAATTCCTACAATGAGCAGTTCTTC. Translation: CATGSGNSYNEQFF.

The chain recombines TRBV5-5 with TRBJ2-2; 9 bases match TRBD1. The germline gives CDR1 SGHKS, CDR2 YYEKEE (reference sequence). This CDR3 contains 15 residues. The junction had 10 bases not matched to a gene; V was cut back by 4 bases and J by 9 bases. CDR3 protein: CASSLRDRAIRELFF. As DNA, the CDR3 is TGTGCCAGCAGCCTCCGGGACAGGGCAATTAGGGAGCTGTTTTTT.

This clonotype occurred many times. V gene TRBV29-1 combines with J gene TRBJ2-7, with D possibly being TRBD1 (5 bases). Germline loops: CDR1 SQVTM, CDR2 ANQGSEA. This CDR3 spans 14 amino acids. The V end lost 4 bases, the J end lost 3 bases, and 16 bases lay between the germline ends. The CDR3 nucleotides are TGCAGCGTTGTATCAGCCCCAGGGAACTACGAGCAGTACTTC. Amino acid sequence: CSVVSAPGNYEQYF.

Ten or more counts support this clonotype. The chain recombines TRBV9 with TRBJ1-5; D is uncertain. CDR1 is SGDLS, CDR2 YYNGEE, per germline. V was trimmed by 0 bases and J by 9 bases, leaving 10 bases between them. This CDR3 has 13 residues. The CDR3 loop reads CASSVDSRGPQHF. For the CDR3, the DNA is TGTGCCAGCAGCGTAGACTCACGAGGGCCCCAGCATTTT. The complete variable domain, with remaining parts taken from reference TRBV9 and TRBJ1-5, reads DSGVTQTPKHLITATGQRVTLRCSPRSGDLSVYWYQQSLDQGLQFLIQYYNGEERAKGNILERFSAQQFPDLHSELNLSSLELGDSALYFCASSVDSRGPQHFGDGTRLSIL.

V gene TRBV6-5 combines with J gene TRBJ2-7, with D perhaps TRBD1 (6 bases). The ends were cut back, 2 bases at V and 6 bases at J, with 14 bases in the middle. The CDR3 totals 14 residues. CDR1 and CDR2 from the germline V gene are MNHEY and SVGAGI. Here the CDR3 reads CASSYKARGSEQYF. The CDR3 bases are TGTGCCAGCAGTTACAAGGCCAGGGGTTCCGAGCAGTACTTC.

This clonotype occurred many times. This chain connects TRBV19 to TRBJ2-7; possible D gene TRBD2, 6 bases. The CDR3 length is 16 residues. V gave up 3 bases and J gave up 6 bases, with 21 bases separating them. Germline CDR1 reads LNHDA; CDR2 reads SQIVND (reference sequence). CDR3 residues: CASSMNSVGSEAEQYF. For the CDR3, the DNA is TGTGCCAGTAGTATGAACTCGGTCGGGAGCGAGGCCGAGCAGTACTTC.

The table lists this clonotype with many counts. The chain carries TRBV5-1 and TRBJ2-1; 11 bases fit TRBD2. The CDR3 sequence is 17 residues long. The junction had 2 bases not matched to a gene; V was cut back by 0 bases and J by 0 bases. Germline CDR1 reads SGHRS; CDR2 reads YFSETQ. CDR3: CASSLGTSGFSYNEQFF. Written as DNA, the CDR3 is TGCGCCAGCAGCTTGGGGACTAGCGGGTTCTCCTACAATGAGCAGTTCTTC. Together with reference TRBV5-1 and TRBJ2-1, the CDR3 gives the full variable domain: KAGVTQTPRYLIKTRGQQVTLSCSPISGHRSVSWYQQTPGQGLQFLFEYFSETQRNKGNFPGRFSGRQFSNSRSEMNVSTLELGDSALYLCASSLGTSGFSYNEQFFGPGTRLTVL.

This clonotype was recorded many times. This chain connects TRBV12-3 or TRBV12-4 to TRBJ2-4, with D possibly TRBD1 on 6 matching bases. Trimming cost V 4 bases and J 2 bases, with 12 bases left between them. The CDR3 runs to 15 residues. CDR3 loop: CASSSYRAPKNIQYF. The CDR3 DNA sequence: TGTGCCAGCAGTTCGTACAGGGCCCCCAAAAACATTCAGTACTTC.

V and J are TRBV19 and TRBJ2-5; D could derive from TRBD1 or TRBD2 (6 bases each). Trimming took 3 bases from V and 4 from J, leaving 9 bases between them. This CDR3 region has 13 residues. Germline CDR1 is LNHDA and CDR2 is SQIVND (reference sequence). The CDR3 DNA sequence: TGTGCCAGTAGTATCTGGGGGGCAGAGACCCAGTACTTC. It is translated as CASSIWGAETQYF.

This clonotype was recorded many times. This chain connects TRBV5-1 to TRBJ2-2; D possibly corresponds to TRBD1 (6 bases). V was trimmed by 1 base and J by 0 bases, leaving 10 bases between them. Germline CDR1 is SGHRS and CDR2 is YFSETQ. This CDR3 region has 16 residues. DNA of the CDR3: TGCGCCAGCAGCTTGACAGGGTACGCGAACACCGGGGAGCTGTTTTTT. Encoded protein: CASSLTGYANTGELFF. The full variable domain, with the rest looked up from reference TRBV5-1 and TRBJ2-2, is KAGVTQTPRYLIKTRGQQVTLSCSPISGHRSVSWYQQTPGQGLQFLFEYFSETQRNKGNFPGRFSGRQFSNSRSEMNVSTLELGDSALYLCASSLTGYANTGELFFGEGSRLTVL.

The chain is built from TRBV11-2 and TRBJ1-6; D perhaps matches TRBD1 (5 bases). The ends were cut back, 5 bases at V and 7 bases at J, with 18 bases in the middle. There are 16 residues in the CDR3. CDR1 SGHAT and CDR2 FQNNGV come from the germline V gene. In DNA, the CDR3 is TGTGCCAGCAGCCCGCAGACGGGACGGCAAAATTCACCCCTCCACTTT. Protein: CASSPQTGRQNSPLHF.

In its sample, this clonotype was seen many times. This chain connects TRBV5-1 to TRBJ1-5; TRBD1 aligns across 9 bases. V was clipped by 4 bases and J by 7 bases; unmatched bases: 6. This CDR3 spans 14 amino acids. CDR1 is SGHRS, CDR2 YFSETQ, per germline. As DNA, the CDR3 is TGCGCCAGCAGCACCGGGACAGGGAACCAGCCCCAGCATTTT. It specifies CASSTGTGNQPQHF.

This clonotype was seen at least ten times. V usage is TRBV29-1 and J usage is TRBJ2-1; 8 nucleotides align to TRBD1. Germline V gives CDR1 SQVTM, CDR2 ANQGSEA. V shed 7 bases and J 0 bases; nucleotides not matched to a gene: 8. The CDR3 consists of 15 residues. The CDR3 loop is CSGQGSVSSYNEQFF. CDR3 nucleotide sequence: TGCAGCGGACAGGGGTCCGTGAGCTCCTACAATGAGCAGTTCTTC.

This clonotype was observed at least ten times. This rearrangement joins TRBV7-3 to TRBJ2-5; D possibly corresponds to TRBD2 (6 bases). V was clipped by 2 bases and J by 4 bases, with 8 bases between them. There are 13 residues in the CDR3. Germline CDR1 is SGHTA and CDR2 is FQGTGA. The CDR3 is CASSLSGVETQYF. Written as DNA, the CDR3 is TGTGCCAGCAGCTTATCGGGGGTAGAGACCCAGTACTTC.

This clonotype has ten or more counts. The gene calls are TRBV20-1 and TRBJ2-7, with 7 nucleotides matching TRBD2. Trimming took 6 bases from V and 0 from J; bases not matched to a gene: 8. The CDR3 totals 14 residues. In germline, CDR1 is DFQATT, CDR2 SNEGSKA (reference sequence). The CDR3: CSALRGGSSYEQYF. The CDR3, as DNA: TGCAGTGCCCTTCGCGGCGGGAGCTCCTACGAGCAGTACTTC.

This clonotype appeared many times. The CDR3 coding sequence is TGTGCCAGCAGCGGGACAGGATATAATTCACCCCTCCACTTT. It translates to CASSGTGYNSPLHF. The chain recombines TRBV9 with TRBJ1-6, with 7 bases fitting TRBD1. CDR3 length: 14 residues. Germline CDR1 reads SGDLS; CDR2 reads YYNGEE. V dropped 3 bases and J dropped 4; count of bases not matched to a gene: 1.